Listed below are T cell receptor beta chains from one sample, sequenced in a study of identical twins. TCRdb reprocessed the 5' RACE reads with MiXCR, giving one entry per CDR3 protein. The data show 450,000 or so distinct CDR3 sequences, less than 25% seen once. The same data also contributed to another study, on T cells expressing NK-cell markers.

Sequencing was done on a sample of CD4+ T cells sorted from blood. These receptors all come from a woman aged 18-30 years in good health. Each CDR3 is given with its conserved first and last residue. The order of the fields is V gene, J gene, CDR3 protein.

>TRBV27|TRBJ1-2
CASSSSGTGGVSVGGYTF
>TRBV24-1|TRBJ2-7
CAWSSGSHSSYEQYF
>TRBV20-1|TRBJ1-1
CSASSQNTEAFF
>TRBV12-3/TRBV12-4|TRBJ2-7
CASSYGLALNEQYF
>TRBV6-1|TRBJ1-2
CASTRNTGVYGYTF
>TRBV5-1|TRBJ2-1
CASSWENEQFF
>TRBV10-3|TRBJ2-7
CAISEQGYGEQYF
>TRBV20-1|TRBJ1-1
CSARWTGGNTEAFF
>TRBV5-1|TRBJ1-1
CASSSVRQGMNTEAFF
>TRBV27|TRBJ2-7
CASSLSWDRVHEQYF
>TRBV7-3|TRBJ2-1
CASSLGGLFNEQFF
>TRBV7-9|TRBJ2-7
CASSSPGGGGTYEQYF
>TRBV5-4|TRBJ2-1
CASSLVASMGNEQFF
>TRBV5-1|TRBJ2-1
CASEAGGPGIEQFF
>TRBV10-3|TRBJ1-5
CAIAATNSNQPQHF
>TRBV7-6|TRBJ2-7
CASSSTRGGTFEQYF
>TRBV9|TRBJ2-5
CASSGPPRAAGGETQYF
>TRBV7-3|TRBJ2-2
CASSLTPGTGELFF
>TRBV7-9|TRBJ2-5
CASSFVSMGSKETQYF
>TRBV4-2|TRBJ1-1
CASSQLGETEAFF
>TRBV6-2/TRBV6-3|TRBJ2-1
CASSRLAGGPDEQFF
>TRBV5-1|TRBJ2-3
CASSRRLAGEDTQYF
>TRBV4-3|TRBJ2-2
CASSHRENTGELFF
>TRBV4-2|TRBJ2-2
CASSLLAGGPNTGELFF
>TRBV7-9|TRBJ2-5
CASSPKLRGTRETQYF
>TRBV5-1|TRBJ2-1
CASSLRRDEQFF
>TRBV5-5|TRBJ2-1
CASSPSRGQNNEQFF
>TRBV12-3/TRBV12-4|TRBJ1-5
CASRETGNQPQHF
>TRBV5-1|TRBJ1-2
CASSYGQGDYGYTF
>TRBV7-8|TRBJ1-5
CASSLSNRGRKPQHF
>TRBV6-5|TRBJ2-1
CASSYWGLAVNNEQFF
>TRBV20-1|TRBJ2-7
CSAETGNLREQYF
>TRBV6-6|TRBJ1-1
CASSSPGVGAFF
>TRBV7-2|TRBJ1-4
CASSSFGTGWEKLFF
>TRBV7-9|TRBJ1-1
CASTSGGEAFF
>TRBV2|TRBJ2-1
CASTPPSGTRSFF
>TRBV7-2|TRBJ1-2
CASSLGSKASGYTF
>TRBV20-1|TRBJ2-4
CSARSGTHPLAKNIQYF
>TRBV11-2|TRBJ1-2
CASSLSRGRDYGYTF
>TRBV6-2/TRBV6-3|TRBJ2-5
CASRITGGLETQYF